Listed below are T cell receptor beta chains from one sample, sequenced in a study of lymphopenia after photon versus proton radiotherapy. TCRdb's table, derived via immunoSEQ multiplex PCR, lists solely in-frame clones and lacks some. In the table there are fewer than 15,000 clones, about 88% of which are singletons. Sequenced material: peripheral blood, taken from a patient treated with photon-based radiotherapy. The receptors were sampled from a man in his sixties with pancreatic cancer. The conserved cysteine and the conserved F or W are not part of the CDR3 here.

cdr3_length j_call v_call cdr3_aa
11 TRBJ1-6 TRBV11-3 ASSFRGNSPLH
12 TRBJ1-1 TRBV19 ASSSLVYLGEAF
14 TRBJ2-3 TRBV5-4 ASSWGSGTSAHPGY
13 TRBJ2-1 TRBV4-1 ASSQEAGTYNEQF
13 TRBJ2-7 TRBV5-1 ASSLKLGPSAEQY
13 TRBJ2-1 TRBV7-3 ASSPGATRRGEQF
12 TRBJ2-7 TRBV19 ASSHTGGAYEQY
9 TRBJ2-5 TRBV5-5 ASSPGETQY
12 TRBJ2-7 TRBV4-1 ASSQDLGSYEQY
10 TRBJ2-7 TRBV7-2 ASSHSVPEQY
15 TRBJ2-1 TRBV9 ASSARGRKGITDEQF
13 TRBJ2-1 TRBV18 ASSPSAGTYNEQF
12 TRBJ2-1 TRBV6-1 ASSVSGGAGEQF
11 TRBJ2-1 TRBV5-1 ASGRQGYNEQF
11 TRBJ2-7 TRBV18 ASSSTSGVEQY
14 TRBJ2-7 TRBV7-2 ASSLGGPRPPHEQY
15 TRBJ2-2 TRBV27 ASSQAKTSGNTGELF
13 TRBJ1-6 TRBV18 ASSPRQERNSPLH
13 TRBJ2-1 TRBV13 ASSWTSGGPIEQF
13 TRBJ2-7 TRBV27 ASSSYTGLTYEQY
13 TRBJ2-7 TRBV11-2 ASSLDLWSSYEQY
12 TRBJ1-2 TRBV18 ASSPGGGLYGYT
12 TRBJ2-7 TRBV7-2 ASSFNHLAYEQY
15 TRBJ2-5 TRBV14 ASSQVLVAPWQETQY
14 TRBJ2-5 TRBV9 ASSVSGHLIGETQY
13 TRBJ1-1 TRBV19 ATKASGQGNTEAF
12 TRBJ2-1 TRBV11-3 ASSRTGAVNEQF
14 TRBJ2-5 TRBV5-1 ASSLELGMGEETQY
15 TRBJ2-1 TRBV6-4 ASSDSPTSGGRNEQF
12 TRBJ2-7 TRBV19 ASSINLIPYEQY
9 TRBJ2-3 TRBV6-1 ASSNTDTQY
11 TRBJ2-3 TRBV9 ASSVLFSDTQY
11 TRBJ1-2 TRBV11-2 ASTSLRRGWYT
14 TRBJ2-4 TRBV2 ASRKEESLAKNIQY
13 TRBJ1-5 TRBV7-2 ASSSGQGRNQPQH
15 TRBJ2-2 TRBV5-4 ASSLWRDRANTGELF
14 TRBJ1-1 TRBV14 ASSDFWGTGPPEAF
14 TRBJ1-1 TRBV19 ASSMVVRRENTEAF
10 TRBJ1-2 TRBV12-5 ASGQDNYGYT
18 TRBJ2-5 TRBV7-7 ASSLGASGLAGGPGETQY
11 TRBJ1-2 TRBV18 ASSPAQRNGYT
13 TRBJ1-1 TRBV7-9 ASSPRGQGDTEAF